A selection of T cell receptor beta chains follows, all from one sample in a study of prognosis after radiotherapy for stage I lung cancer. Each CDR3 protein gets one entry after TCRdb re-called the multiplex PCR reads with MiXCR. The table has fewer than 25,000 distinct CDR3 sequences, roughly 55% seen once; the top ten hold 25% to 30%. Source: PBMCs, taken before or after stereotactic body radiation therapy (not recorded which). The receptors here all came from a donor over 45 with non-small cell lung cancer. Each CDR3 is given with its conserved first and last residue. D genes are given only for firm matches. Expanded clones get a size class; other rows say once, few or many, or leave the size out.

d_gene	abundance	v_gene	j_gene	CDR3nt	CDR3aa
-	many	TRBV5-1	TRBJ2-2	TGTGCCAGCAGCTTTGGGGCCGGGAATATAGGCGGGGAGCTGTTTTTT	CASSFGAGNIGGELFF
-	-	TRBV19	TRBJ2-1	TGTGCCAGTAGTATAAGGGGCGACGGACGAGTGAGCTCCTACAATGAGCAGTTCTTC	CASSIRGDGRVSSYNEQFF
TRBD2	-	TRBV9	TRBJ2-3	TGTGCCAGCAGCGTAACTAGCGGCAAAGATACACAGTATTTT	CASSVTSGKDTQYF
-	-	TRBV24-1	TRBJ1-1	TGCGCCACCAGTGATTTGATCGGGAAATCTTTCTTT	CATSDLIGKSFF
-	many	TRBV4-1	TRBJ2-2	TGCGCCAGCAGCCAAGGTCCCCAAACAGCGGTCTACACCGGGGAGCTGTTTTTT	CASSQGPQTAVYTGELFF
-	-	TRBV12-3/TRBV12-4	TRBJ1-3	-	CASIGIFVEYEQYFGPGTIYF
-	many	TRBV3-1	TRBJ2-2	TGTGCCAGCAGCCAAGGAGGGGGTTGGACCGGGGAGCTGTTTTTT	CASSQGGGWTGELFF
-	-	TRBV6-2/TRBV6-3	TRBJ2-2	TGTGCCAGCAGTTACGGATTGGGACAGAACACCGGGGAGCTGTTTTTT	CASSYGLGQNTGELFF
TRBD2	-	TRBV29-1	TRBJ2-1	TGCAGCGTCCGAGCGACTAGCGGGAGTGAGGATGATCAGTTCTTC	CSVRATSGSEDDQFF
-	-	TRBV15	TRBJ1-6	TGTGCCACCAGCAGAGATCAGGCGGATTCACCCCTCCACTTT	CATSRDQADSPLHF
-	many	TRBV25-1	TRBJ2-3	TGTGCCAGCAGTGAATTAGTTTTAGGAGGATCAGCTACAGATACGCAGTATTTT	CASSELVLGGSATDTQYF
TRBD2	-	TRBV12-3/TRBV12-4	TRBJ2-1	TGTGCCAGCATCCCCTGTAGACTAGCGGTACGAAGCTCCTACAATGAGCAGTTCTTC	CASIPCRLAVRSSYNEQFF
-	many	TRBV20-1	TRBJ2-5	TGCAGTGCTAGGGGACACCCGGGGGAGACCCAGTACTTC	CSARGHPGETQYF
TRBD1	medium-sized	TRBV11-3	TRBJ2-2	TGTGCCAGCAGCTTAGACTGGGCAGGGGGCGCCCCGAACACCGGGGAGCTGTTTTTT	CASSLDWAGGAPNTGELFF
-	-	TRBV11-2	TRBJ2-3	TGTGCCAGCAGCTTAGGGAGAACAGGGACAGATACGCAGTATTTT	CASSLGRTGTDTQYF
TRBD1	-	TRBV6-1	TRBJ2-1	TGTGCCAGCAGTGGATCAATGTTGACAGGGGTCAATGAGCAGTTCTTC	CASSGSMLTGVNEQFF
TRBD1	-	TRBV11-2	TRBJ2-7	TGTGCCAGCAGCTTAGGAACAGGGGGCTCCTACGAGCAGTACTTC	CASSLGTGGSYEQYF
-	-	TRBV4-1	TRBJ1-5	TGCGCCAGCAGTTACGTACCACAACAGGTTAGCAATCAGCCCCAGCATTTT	CASSYVPQQVSNQPQHF
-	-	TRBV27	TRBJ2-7	TGTGCCAGCAGCTTAGGCCCAGGGAATACCTACGAGCAGTACTTC	CASSLGPGNTYEQYF
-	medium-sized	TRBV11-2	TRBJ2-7	TGTGCCAGCAGCTTAGAGGGCCGATCCGGGGGTGAGCAGTACTTC	CASSLEGRSGGEQYF
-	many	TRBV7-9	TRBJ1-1	TGTGCCAGCAGCTCCTCCGGGCGCGATGGAGCTTTCTTT	CASSSSGRDGAFF
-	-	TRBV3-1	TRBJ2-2	TGTGCCAGCAGCCCACGAAGGGGGGCTGGCGGGGAGCTGTTTTTT	CASSPRRGAGGELFF
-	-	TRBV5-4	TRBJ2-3	TGTGCCAGCAGCTCGCATGCCTCAGATACGCAGTATTTT	CASSSHASDTQYF
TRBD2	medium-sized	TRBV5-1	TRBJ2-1	TGCGCCAGCAGCTTAGGCCTCTTGCGCGGGAGGGACAATGAGCAGTTCTTC	CASSLGLLRGRDNEQFF
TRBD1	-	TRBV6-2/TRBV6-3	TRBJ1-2	TGTGCCAGCAGTGAAGCGGGGACAGGGGGCGGCTACACCTTC	CASSEAGTGGGYTF
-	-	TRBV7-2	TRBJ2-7	TGTGCCAGCAGCTTGGGGGCCACAGGGTACGAGCAGTACTTC	CASSLGATGYEQYF
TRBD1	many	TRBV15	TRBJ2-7	TGTGCCACCAGCAGAGATGAGGGGACAGCCGGGACCCCTTCCTACGAGCAGTACTTC	CATSRDEGTAGTPSYEQYF
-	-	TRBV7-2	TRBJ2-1	TGTGCCAGCAGCCCCTACGGCCTCCGCCGCCACTCCTACAATGAGCAGTTCTTC	CASSPYGLRRHSYNEQFF
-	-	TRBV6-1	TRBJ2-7	TGTGCCAGCAGTCTGGGGGGAGACAGGGTGCTCTACGAGCAGTACTTC	CASSLGGDRVLYEQYF
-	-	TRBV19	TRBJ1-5	TGTGCCAGTAGTGGAAACAGGGTTACGGGCCATCCCCAGCATTTT	CASSGNRVTGHPQHF
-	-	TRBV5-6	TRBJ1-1	TGTGCCAGCAGCCCATCGAGGCAGAACACTGAAGCTTTCTTT	CASSPSRQNTEAFF
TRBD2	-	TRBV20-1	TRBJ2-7	TGCAGTGCTTTTAGAGGGAGGGCCGGCGAGCAGTACTTC	CSAFRGRAGEQYF
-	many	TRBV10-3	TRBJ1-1	TGTGCCATCAAATCCTCAGGGTACACTGAAGCTTTCTTT	CAIKSSGYTEAFF
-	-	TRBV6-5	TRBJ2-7	TGTGCCAGCAGTTATGCTGTGGGGGTCACTCTTTACGAGCAGTACTTC	CASSYAVGVTLYEQYF
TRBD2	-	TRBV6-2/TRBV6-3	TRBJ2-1	TGTGCCAGCAGTGGCCTAACGGGACTAGGGGTAGCGGTGCAGTTCTTC	CASSGLTGLGVAVQFF
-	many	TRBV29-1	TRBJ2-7	TGCAGCGTGGGGCGGGCGGGTGGCTACGAGCAGTACTTC	CSVGRAGGYEQYF
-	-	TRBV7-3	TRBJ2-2	TGTGCCAGCAGCTTAACGTTAGGGTTTCGTATCGGGGGGCTGTTTTTT	CASSLTLGFRIGGLFF
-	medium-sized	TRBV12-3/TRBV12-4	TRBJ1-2	TGTGCCAGCCGACGGGACGGTCCCTATGGCTACACCTTC	CASRRDGPYGYTF
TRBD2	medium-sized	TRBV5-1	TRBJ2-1	TGCGCCAGCAGCCTGGGACTAGCGGGTTTTTCCGATGAGCAGTTCTTC	CASSLGLAGFSDEQFF
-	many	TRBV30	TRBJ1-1	TGTGCCTGGAGTTCCTCTCCCCTACAGGAAGTGATACGGGAAGCTTTCTTT	CAWSSSPLQEVIREAFF
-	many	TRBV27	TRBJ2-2	TGTGCCAGCAGTTGGATTTACACCGGGGAGCTGTTTTTT	CASSWIYTGELFF
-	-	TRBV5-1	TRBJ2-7	TGCGCCAGCAGCGTGGACAGTATCTACGAGCAGTACTTC	CASSVDSIYEQYF
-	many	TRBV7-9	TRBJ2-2	TGTGCCAGCAGCTTAGGAGGGATCGGGGAGCTGTTTTTT	CASSLGGIGELFF
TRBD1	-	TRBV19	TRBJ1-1	TGTGCCAGTAGTACTGACAGGGATACTGAAGCTTTCTTT	CASSTDRDTEAFF
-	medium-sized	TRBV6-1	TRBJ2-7	TGTGCCAGCAGTGAAGTCCACAACTACGAGCAGTACTTC	CASSEVHNYEQYF